The 12 T cell receptor beta chains in this list originate from one sample, sequenced in a study of regulatory T cells in long-lasting Graves disease. Time point reported: newly diagnosed GD, antithyroid drugs for less than 3 months. Extracted RNA from PBMCs served as the source of the TCR library. Sequencing libraries for TCR beta were prepared with iRepertoire HTBI primers and Arm-PCR of CDR3 regions. TCRdb re-analysed the multiplex PCR reads in MiXCR, keeping a single row per CDR3 protein. Altogether 510,000 or so distinct CDR3 sequences are present, 12% being singletons, with the ten largest covering approximately 9%. These records were also assigned to another study, of T cells in Graves' hyperthyroidism and ophthalmopathy.

The sample was peripheral blood mononuclear cells (PBMCs), taken at new diagnosis, from a patient treated with antithyroid drugs. The receptors were sampled from a woman younger than 45 with Graves disease.

There are many counts of this clonotype. The CDR3 DNA reads as TGTGCCAGCAGGGGGACAACAGGGGCCACTGAAGCTTTCTTT. Translated: CASRGTTGATEAFF. The chain recombines TRBV28 with TRBJ1-1; TRBD1 agrees at 7 bases. This CDR3 spans 14 amino acids. The trim removed 6 bases at V and 4 bases at J, leaving 8 bases unmatched. CDR1 is MDHEN, CDR2 SYDVKM, per germline.

This clonotype occurred many times. V usage is TRBV29-1 and J usage is TRBJ1-2; 8 bases align to TRBD1. Germline assignment: CDR1 SQVTM and CDR2 ANQGSEA. The CDR3 is 14 residues long. The junction had 10 bases not matched to a gene; V was cut back by 7 bases and J by 3 bases. The CDR3 DNA is TGCAGCGCCTTGACAGGGGCGAGTGACTATGGCTACACCTTC. This sequence encodes CSALTGASDYGYTF.

In this sample, this clonotype turned up many times. The chain joins TRBV6-5 to TRBJ1-5; a possible D gene is TRBD1 (5 bases). There are 15 residues in the CDR3. Per the germline V gene, CDR1 is MNHEY and CDR2 is SVGAGI. Trimming took 4 bases from V and 3 from J, leaving 13 bases between them. CDR3 protein: CASSLSGRLNQPQHF. The CDR3 DNA follows: TGTGCCAGCAGTTTATCGGGACGGCTCAATCAGCCCCAGCATTTT.

This clonotype was observed at least ten times. Possible read error: a much larger clone is one base away. This chain's CDR3 is CASSLRQNTEAFF. CDR3 nucleotides: TGTGCCAGCAGCTTGAGACAGAACACTGAAGCTTTCTTT. The chain joins TRBV7-9 to TRBJ1-1; no clear D gene. CDR1 is SEHNR, CDR2 FQNEAQ, per germline (reference sequence). The CDR3 totals 13 residues. With 3 bases removed from V and 1 base from J, the gap between germline ends came to 6 bases.

This clonotype was detected a few times. The genes are TRBV3-1 and TRBJ2-7; D is unclear. The length of the CDR3 is 14 residues. Deletions cut 4 bases from V and 0 bases from J, with 10 bases between. Germline V gene sequence: CDR1 LGHDT, CDR2 YNNKEL (reference sequence). CDR3 nucleotide sequence: TGTGCCAGCAGCCCGTTCGGAGACTCCTACGAGCAGTACTTC. Translating it yields CASSPFGDSYEQYF.

This clonotype was seen many times. V usage is TRBV11-2 and J usage is TRBJ2-3, with D possibly matching TRBD2 (5 bases). V was clipped by 5 bases and J by 0 bases, with 15 bases between them. The CDR3 is made up of 16 amino acids. Germline lookup yields CDR1 SGHAT and CDR2 FQNNGV. CDR3 sequence: CASSDWRRTSTDTQYF. CDR3 DNA: TGTGCCAGCAGCGATTGGAGGCGAACTAGCACAGATACGCAGTATTTT.

The chain combines TRBV28 with TRBJ2-3, with D unresolved. The CDR3 is made up of 15 amino acids. Trimming removed 6 bases at V and 0 bases at J, with 13 bases between. Per germline, CDR1 MDHEN and CDR2 SYDVKM. CDR3 in amino acids: CASRPRGSSTDTQYF. DNA of the CDR3: TGTGCCAGCAGACCTAGAGGCTCTAGCACAGATACGCAGTATTTT.

This clonotype was seen repeatedly, ten times or more. The V gene is TRBV5-1, the J gene TRBJ2-2; 8 positions agree with TRBD2. Germline trimming cut 4 bases from V and 5 bases from J; bases unmatched to any gene: 4. The CDR3 extends over 14 amino acids. CDR1 is SGHRS and CDR2 is YFSETQ in the germline V gene. The CDR3 spells CASSGGTRTGELFF. CDR3 coding DNA: TGCGCCAGCAGCGGAGGGACTAGGACCGGGGAGCTGTTTTTT.

The chain links TRBV15 to TRBJ2-3, with D maybe TRBD1 (5 bases). V was trimmed by 0 bases and J by 6 bases, leaving 16 bases between them. Germline values: CDR1 LNHNV, CDR2 YYDKDF (reference sequence). The CDR3 is made up of 16 amino acids. This CDR3 is CATSRDPPAGPDTQYF. CDR3 nucleotide sequence: TGTGCCACCAGCAGAGATCCCCCTGCAGGGCCGGATACGCAGTATTTT.

The gene calls are TRBV24-1 and TRBJ2-5, with D hard to call. V dropped 5 bases and J dropped 2 bases, with 8 bases sitting between them. Germline CDR1 reads KGHDR; CDR2 reads SFDVKD. The CDR3 has 13 amino acids. For the CDR3, the DNA is TGTGCCACCAGTGTTGGGCAGCAAGAGACCCAGTACTTC. Protein: CATSVGQQETQYF.

This clonotype was detected ten times or more. The V call is TRBV3-1, the J call TRBJ1-6; TRBD1 agrees at 7 bases. Germline assignment: CDR1 LGHDT and CDR2 YNNKEL (reference sequence). Losses at the gene ends were 4 bases for V and 10 bases for J; bases not matched to a gene: 7. The CDR3 has 14 residues. The CDR3, as DNA: TGTGCCAGCAGCCTCGGGACAGCTCCCTCACCCCTCCACTTT. It translates to CASSLGTAPSPLHF.

This clonotype occurred many times. The rearrangement uses TRBV9 and TRBJ1-6; the D is unclear. V was shortened by 3 bases and J by 7 bases, with 14 bases between the two germline ends. This CDR3 region has 15 residues. Germline CDR1 and CDR2: SGDLS and YYNGEE. In DNA form, the CDR3 reads TGTGCCAGCAGCGGGTCCCAGGCTATCAATTCACCCCTCCACTTT. This codes for CASSGSQAINSPLHF.